Described below is a single T cell receptor beta chain sequence and its context. This sample was included in a study of blood T cell repertoires in COVID-19. TCRdb's copy holds only in-frame clones and misses some; the assay was immunoSEQ multiplex PCR. The profile shows 100,000 to 150,000 clones, over 60% of them singletons. This CDR3 has 14 residues. V dropped 0 bases and J dropped 2 bases, with 8 bases sitting between them. Germline V gene lookup returns CDR1 SGHTS and CDR2 YDEGEE. The receptor comes from a man aged 70 or older with acute or convalescent COVID-19. The rearrangement uses TRBV5-8 and TRBJ2-5, with no clear D. Sequenced: peripheral blood. The CDR3 region is CASSLDGIQETQYF. CDR3 in DNA: TGTGCCAGCAGCTTGGACGGTATACAAGAGACCCAGTACTTC.